This T cell receptor beta chain comes out of a study of cytomegalovirus exposure and HLA in healthy donors. General study points: An analysis done earlier found most TCR beta V segments productive about 87% or about 30% of the time.

CDR1 and CDR2 (germline): SGHDN, FVKESK. This CDR3 has 16 amino acids. Trimming took 1 base from V and 0 from J, leaving 9 bases between them. Of note for this clone: Its target is not known.

Use of 60 Vbeta and 13 Jbeta primers characterized the PCR. The data were produced by immunoSEQ multiplex PCR, yet TCRdb's version contains in-frame clones alone and is incomplete. The table includes about 150,000 clones, 70% to 80% detected once. This receptor was taken from a man younger than 40 in good health and CMV-seropositive. The gene calls are TRBV14 and TRBJ2-2, with D tentatively TRBD1 (5 bases). Specimen: PBMCs. In DNA form, the CDR3 reads TGTGCCAGCAGCCAAGGGAACAGGACGAACACCGGGGAGCTGTTTTTT. Translating gives CASSQGNRTNTGELFF.